These T cell receptor beta chains were read from a single sample in a study of blood T cell repertoires in COVID-19. Libraries were prepared by immunoSEQ multiplex PCR; TCRdb keeps only in-frame clonotypes and omits some of them. Here the sample spans around 120,000 clones, about 78% being singletons. Sequencing was done on a sample of peripheral blood. The origin of the receptors is a man between 70 and 80 years old with acute or convalescent COVID-19. Both conserved end residues are part of each CDR3. The order of the fields is V gene, J gene, CDR3 length, CDR3 protein.

TRBV2	TRBJ1-5	14	CASSATGRNQPQHF
TRBV27	TRBJ2-1	16	CASNRDGQGARNEQFF
TRBV5-1	TRBJ1-1	13	CASSLDAGTEAFF
TRBV27	TRBJ2-7	15	CASRNAQGGRREQYF
TRBV11-3	TRBJ1-1	14	CASSLEGGDTEAFF
TRBV29-1	TRBJ1-5	12	CSVVSGVGAPHF
TRBV5-4	TRBJ1-1	14	CASSLDYRDTEAFF
TRBV5-1	TRBJ1-4	14	CASSTGTVGEKLFF
TRBV7-9	TRBJ2-5	14	CASSPMTGEETQYF
TRBV6-5	TRBJ1-2	13	CASWGVANYGYTF
TRBV25-1	TRBJ2-5	13	CASSRQGGTTQYF
TRBV7-8	TRBJ1-1	16	CASSLDGTGMNTEAFF
TRBV6-5	TRBJ2-1	12	CASSRVGNEQFF
TRBV7-8	TRBJ2-3	18	CASSSTATSGSSTDTQYF
TRBV6-2/TRBV6-3	TRBJ2-1	13	CASSYGFGVEQFF
TRBV2	TRBJ1-5	15	CASSEDTGGDQPQHF
TRBV12-3/TRBV12-4	TRBJ2-7	13	CASSWVGGDEQYF
TRBV24-1	TRBJ1-5	16	CATSDPGAGINQPQHF
TRBV19	TRBJ1-4	15	CASSNYRGVNEKLFF
TRBV3-1/TRBV3-2	TRBJ1-2	13	CASSHRGGDGYTF
TRBV28	TRBJ1-6	16	CASSRPGGVGNSPLHF
TRBV2	TRBJ1-6	15	CASSVYRGVNSPLHF
TRBV5-4	TRBJ1-1	16	CASSLGGYRVDTEAFF
TRBV5-4	TRBJ2-2	16	CASSGRGRIPTGELFF
TRBV10-1	TRBJ2-7	13	CASSDGDSYEQYF
TRBV18	TRBJ1-2	15	CASSPTGHGNYGYTF
TRBV4-3	TRBJ1-2	15	CASSQAGGLGYGYTF
TRBV9	TRBJ1-5	14	CASSPDSFNQPQHF
TRBV15	TRBJ1-5	13	CATSKTTGQPQHF
TRBV5-8	TRBJ1-6	14	CASSWTGPNSPLHF
TRBV5-6	TRBJ2-2	17	CASNPKWRQINTGELFF
TRBV2	TRBJ2-3	14	CASRGLGGADTQYF
TRBV27	TRBJ1-5	14	CASSWGTGNQPQHF
TRBV13	TRBJ2-1	18	CASSPWTSGGNSYNEQFF
TRBV7-6	TRBJ2-3	13	CASSLDLTDTQYF
TRBV7-8	TRBJ1-2	16	CASSLGGQGTNYGYTF
TRBV5-6	TRBJ1-3	17	CASSRVGVGPLGNTIYF
TRBV18	TRBJ2-1	16	CASSPSGATFGNEQFF
TRBV5-1	TRBJ1-5	15	CASSLGREGNQPQHF
TRBV11-1	TRBJ2-7	15	CASSQTDRGSYEQYF
TRBV4-2	TRBJ1-1	16	CASSQATGQGNTEAFF
TRBV7-3	TRBJ2-7	14	CASSFGGVAYEQYF
TRBV5-1	TRBJ1-1	12	CASRIEDSEAFF
TRBV7-6	TRBJ2-4	15	CASSALGQGKNIQYF
TRBV6-4	TRBJ1-1	13	CASSAHSGTEAFF
TRBV7-9	TRBJ1-6	15	CASTLFRDRGGPLHF
TRBV6-5	TRBJ2-3	14	CASTTGHQADTQYF
TRBV27	TRBJ1-6	15	CASSPSGANNSPLHF
TRBV5-4	TRBJ1-1	15	CASSSRDRFNTEAFF
TRBV11-1	TRBJ2-2	14	CASSFRAHTGELFF
TRBV5-1	TRBJ1-5	15	CASSLGTGDNQPQHF
TRBV10-3	TRBJ2-1	16	CAISHPGGGDYNEQFF
TRBV11-2	TRBJ1-5	13	CASSVDRAQPQHF